Listed below are T cell receptor beta chains from one sample, sequenced in a study of T-cell memory formation after mild COVID-19. MiXCR, run by TCRdb on the 5' RACE reads, gives a single entry per CDR3 protein. This sample has 410,000 or so distinct CDR3 sequences, with 20% to 30% found just once. Sequencing was carried out using PBMCs or a T cell subset sorted from them (not recorded which). All receptors derive from an adult woman who had mild COVID-19 (a few samples of this study predate the infection). Cell type and time point are not known. Each CDR3 is given with its conserved first and last residue. Each record gives: clone size, D gene, J gene, V gene, CDR3 length, CDR3 DNA, CDR3 protein. D genes are given only for firm matches. The listing skips clone size in some rows; elsewhere it reads once, few, many or a size class.

once	-	TRBJ1-1	TRBV7-9	14	TGTGCCAGCAGCTTTGTGCGGGATAACACTGAAGCTTTCTTT	CASSFVRDNTEAFF
few	TRBD2	TRBJ2-5	TRBV5-1	14	TGCGCCAGCAGCCAACTAGCGAGCCAAGAGACCCAGTACTTC	CASSQLASQETQYF
-	TRBD2	TRBJ2-7	TRBV20-1	15	TGCAGTGCTAGAGTGCCCGCTAGCGGTGCGGGCGAGCAGTACTTC	CSARVPASGAGEQYF
-	-	TRBJ2-1	TRBV14	17	TGTGCCAGCAGCCCCTTGCCGGGGGTAAGCTCCTACAATGAGCAGTTCTTC	CASSPLPGVSSYNEQFF
-	-	TRBJ1-2	TRBV27	15	TGTGCCAGCAGTTTATCCGAGGCCACTTACTATGGCTACACCTTC	CASSLSEATYYGYTF
-	-	TRBJ1-4	TRBV4-1	16	TGCGCCAGCAGCCAAGAGTGGACACCAACTAATGAAAAACTGTTTTTT	CASSQEWTPTNEKLFF
few	TRBD2	TRBJ2-3	TRBV9	18	TGTGCCAGCAGCGTAATGGATATAGCGGGAGATAGCACAGATACGCAGTATTTT	CASSVMDIAGDSTDTQYF
-	TRBD2	TRBJ2-2	TRBV20-1	15	TGCAGTGCCAGCATGGCGGGAGCGAACACCGGGGAGCTGTTTTTT	CSASMAGANTGELFF
few	-	TRBJ2-7	TRBV2	14	TGTGCCAGCAGCGTAGGTCGAGGGAGGAACGAGCAGTACTTC	CASSVGRGRNEQYF
many	TRBD2	TRBJ2-1	TRBV30	16	TGTGCCTGGAGTGGTTTAGCGGGAGCGGGTTATGATGAGCAGTTCTTC	CAWSGLAGAGYDEQFF
-	TRBD1	TRBJ2-5	TRBV20-1	13	TGCAGTGCTAGTTGGACAGGGCAAGAGACCCAGTACTTC	CSASWTGQETQYF
few	TRBD1	TRBJ2-2	TRBV7-6	18	TGTGCCAGCAGCTTAGTGCCAGGGGGCTTTCGGAACACCGGGGAGCTGTTTTTT	CASSLVPGGFRNTGELFF
many	-	TRBJ1-2	TRBV7-9	16	TGTGCCATCGCGCCCCCCGGCAGGCCTTTGAGCTATGGCTACACCTTC	CAIAPPGRPLSYGYTF
few	-	TRBJ1-4	TRBV6-5	17	TGTGCCAGCAGTTACTCTGGGCAGGGCCTAGGATATGAAAAACTGTTTTTT	CASSYSGQGLGYEKLFF
few	TRBD2	TRBJ2-7	TRBV4-1	18	TGCGCCAGCAGCCATATGCTAACTGGGCTAGCGGGTCCCTACGAGCAGTACTTC	CASSHMLTGLAGPYEQYF
few	TRBD1	TRBJ1-1	TRBV5-1	14	TGCGCCAGCAGTGAAGCGACAGGGTCACCTGAAGCTTTCTTT	CASSEATGSPEAFF
-	-	TRBJ2-7	TRBV5-1	13	TGCCTCCACCCGCGGGACATCTCCTACGAGCAGTACTTC	CLHPRDISYEQYF
-	-	TRBJ2-1	TRBV2	14	TGTGCCAGCAGGCAGGGGACTTTTTACAATGAGCAGTTCTTC	CASRQGTFYNEQFF
-	-	TRBJ1-5	TRBV7-9	16	TGTGCCAGCAGCTTAGAAAGGGGGGCGTGGGGTCAGCCCCAGCATTTT	CASSLERGAWGQPQHF
-	-	TRBJ1-5	TRBV7-2	16	TGTGCCAGCAGCAAGCGACAGAGTTATAGCAATCAGCCCCAGCATTTT	CASSKRQSYSNQPQHF
-	TRBD1	TRBJ2-1	TRBV29-1	17	TGCAGCGGCTCCGGGACAGGGGGGGTACGGCTCTACAATGAGCAGTTCTTC	CSGSGTGGVRLYNEQFF
few	TRBD2	TRBJ2-7	TRBV20-1	14	TGCAGTGCTCCTAGACTAGCGGGAGCCTACGAGCAGTACTTC	CSAPRLAGAYEQYF
few	TRBD2	TRBJ2-7	TRBV27	15	TGTGCCAGCAGTTTCGTCCGACTAGCGGGTTACGAGCAGTACTTC	CASSFVRLAGYEQYF
-	-	TRBJ1-1	TRBV11-2	15	TGTGCCAGCAGCTTACAGGGAGGGGCGAACACTGAAGCTTTCTTT	CASSLQGGANTEAFF
-	TRBD2	TRBJ2-3	TRBV5-1	16	TGCGCCAGCAGCTTGGGGGCTAGCGGGGTCACAGATACGCAGTATTTT	CASSLGASGVTDTQYF
-	-	TRBJ2-1	TRBV7-2	13	TGTGCCAGCAAAGCGACTATTCGATCTGAGCAGTTCTTC	CASKATIRSEQFF
few	-	TRBJ2-2	TRBV12-3/TRBV12-4	16	TGTGCCAGCAGGTTCTTCCAGGGTACGGGCACCGGGGAGCTGTTTTTT	CASRFFQGTGTGELFF
few	-	TRBJ1-2	TRBV5-1	13	TGCGCCAGCAGCTTGTTGACAGAATATGGCTACACCTTC	CASSLLTEYGYTF
few	-	TRBJ2-1	TRBV3-1	13	TGTGCCAGCAGCCATGCACTCTCCAATGAGCAGTTCTTC	CASSHALSNEQFF
few	-	TRBJ1-2	TRBV7-9	16	TGTGCCAGCAGCTTAGCGGTGGGGAACACGGGTTATGGCTACACCTTC	CASSLAVGNTGYGYTF
-	-	TRBJ1-4	TRBV9	14	TGTGCCAGCAGCCCCGCCGGGGGCGGCGAAAAACTGTTTTTT	CASSPAGGGEKLFF
-	-	TRBJ1-4	TRBV9	13	TGTGCCAGCAGCGTAGGGGTGGTGGACAAACTGTTTTTT	CASSVGVVDKLFF
-	-	TRBJ2-4	TRBV7-8	14	TGTGCCAGCAGCTTAGGCAGGGAGACGAACATTCAGTACTTC	CASSLGRETNIQYF
-	-	TRBJ2-1	TRBV7-2	14	TGTGCCAGCAGCCCTACAGCAGGGAACAATGAGCAGTTCTTC	CASSPTAGNNEQFF
-	TRBD1	TRBJ1-2	TRBV19	17	TGTGCCAGTAGTAGGACAGGGGGCTCCCGACTGAACTATGGCTACACCTTC	CASSRTGGSRLNYGYTF
few	-	TRBJ2-7	TRBV5-5	17	TGTGCCAGCAGCTTGGAGGGTGTCAGCGGTCAGGCCTACGAGCAGTACTTC	CASSLEGVSGQAYEQYF
-	-	TRBJ1-1	TRBV20-1	15	TGCAGTGCTAGAGATGGAGGCCCCAGAACCACTGAAGCTTTCTTT	CSARDGGPRTTEAFF
few	-	TRBJ2-1	TRBV4-1	15	TGCGCCAGCAGCCAAGCACCCGGGGTTCACAATGAGCAGTTCTTC	CASSQAPGVHNEQFF
-	TRBD1	TRBJ1-2	TRBV20-1	13	TGCAGTGCTTCCAGGGGGCATGTGGACGGCTACACCTTC	CSASRGHVDGYTF
-	-	TRBJ1-1	TRBV19	11	TGTGCCAGTAGTAACCCCCTCGAAGGTTTCTTT	CASSNPLEGFF
few	-	TRBJ2-7	TRBV29-1	13	TGCAGCGTCCGGGGTCTAGGACCCTACGAGCAGTACTTC	CSVRGLGPYEQYF
-	-	TRBJ2-1	TRBV5-4	13	TGTGCCAGCAGCTTCCCGGGCGGCCATGAGCAGTTCTTC	CASSFPGGHEQFF
few	-	TRBJ1-5	TRBV5-5	15	TGTGCCAGCAGCTTGGACAGCCCTAGCAATCAGCCCCAGCATTTT	CASSLDSPSNQPQHF
few	-	TRBJ2-7	TRBV6-5	18	TGTGCCAGCAGTTACTCGAGGTCCTGGGACACGCCCATCTACGAGCAGTACTTC	CASSYSRSWDTPIYEQYF
few	-	TRBJ1-2	TRBV3-1	13	TGTGCCAGCAGCCAAGCGCCAATGTGGGGCTACACCTTC	CASSQAPMWGYTF
few	-	TRBJ1-2	TRBV7-9	16	TGTGCCAGCAGGCTCCCCCCCACGGGGGGCGACTATGGCTACACCTTC	CASRLPPTGGDYGYTF
-	-	TRBJ1-1	TRBV12-2	18	TGTGCAAGTCGCCCCCAGAGTCGGGGGGACAGGGGGCTGTCTGAAGCTTTCTTT	CASRPQSRGDRGLSEAFF
-	-	TRBJ2-5	TRBV7-6	15	TGTGCCAGCAGCTTAGATGGGACATTGGAAGAGACCCAGTACTTC	CASSLDGTLEETQYF
-	TRBD2	TRBJ2-3	TRBV7-3	16	TGTGCCAGCAGCCCCGACGGAGAGCGGGAGACAGATACGCAGTATTTT	CASSPDGERETDTQYF
few	-	TRBJ2-7	TRBV19	8	TGTGCCAGTAGTATTCGAAGATTC	CASSIRRF
few	-	TRBJ2-7	TRBV9	15	TGTGCCAGCAGCGTAGCGACGGGCCCATTGTGGGAGCAGTACTTC	CASSVATGPLWEQYF
few	-	TRBJ1-1	TRBV19	14	TGTGCCAGCGCCGAGGGACCTCGGAACACTGAAGCTTTCTTT	CASAEGPRNTEAFF
few	TRBD2	TRBJ2-1	TRBV7-8	15	TGTGCCAGCAGCTTCTCTAGCGGGAGGTTTGATGAGCAGTTCTTC	CASSFSSGRFDEQFF
few	-	TRBJ2-5	TRBV7-9	15	TGTGCCAGCAGCTTAGATACCTCGCGGATGGAGACCCAGTACTTC	CASSLDTSRMETQYF
-	-	TRBJ1-6	TRBV11-2	15	TGTGCCAGCAGCTTAACCGGGGTACTTAATTCACCCCTCCACTTT	CASSLTGVLNSPLHF
-	TRBD2	TRBJ2-3	TRBV20-1	14	TGCAGTGCTTGTGGACTAGCCGGCACAGATACGCAGTATTTT	CSACGLAGTDTQYF
few	TRBD1	TRBJ1-5	TRBV29-1	15	TGCAGCGTTGCCCACCGGACAGGGGGAGCGGAGCCCCAGCATTTT	CSVAHRTGGAEPQHF
few	TRBD1	TRBJ1-2	TRBV6-1	14	TGTGCCAGCAGTGAAGCAACAGGGGTCTATGGCTACACCTTC	CASSEATGVYGYTF
few	TRBD1	TRBJ2-5	TRBV11-2	14	TGTGCCAGCAGAACGGACAGGGGGCGAGAGACCCAGTACTTC	CASRTDRGRETQYF
few	TRBD2	TRBJ2-2	TRBV4-1	18	TGCGCCAGCAGCCCCCTCCCCCTAGCGGGGGCGAACACCGGGGAGCTGTTTTTT	CASSPLPLAGANTGELFF